A selection of T cell receptor beta chains follows, all from one sample in a study of blood T cells in healthy people across ages. MiXCR was run by TCRdb on the 5' RACE reads, yielding one entry per CDR3 protein. The sample holds some 1.5 million distinct CDR3 sequences, roughly 30% seen once. Sequencing was performed on blood. The receptors originated from a woman between 25 and 40 years old in good health. Each CDR3 is given with its conserved first and last residue. A D gene is named only where the DNA matches it firmly. Some rows mark clone size as missing; the rest say once, few, many or name a class of expanded clone.

j_call v_call clone_size d_call cdr3_aa cdr3_nt
TRBJ1-6 TRBV7-2 few - CASSIPRDALHF TGTGCCAGCAGCATACCCAGGGACGCCCTCCACTTT
TRBJ2-5 TRBV7-2 - TRBD2 CASRRGGRNMETQYF TGTGCCAGCAGACGCGGGGGGAGAAATATGGAGACCCAGTACTTC
TRBJ1-2 TRBV12-3/TRBV12-4 - - CASRGPRGYTF TGTGCCAGCAGGGGACCTCGTGGCTACACCTTC
TRBJ2-7 TRBV5-1 few - CASSFEGVMYEQYF TGCGCCAGCAGCTTTGAGGGGGTGATGTACGAGCAGTACTTC
TRBJ2-3 TRBV9 once - CASSSRDPSDTQYF TGTGCCAGCAGCTCCCGGGACCCCTCAGATACGCAGTATTTT
TRBJ2-1 TRBV5-1 - - CASSPQDYNEQFF TGCGCCAGCAGCCCGCAGGACTACAATGAGCAGTTCTTC
TRBJ2-7 TRBV7-2 few - CASSLVRDISYEQYF TGTGCCAGCAGCTTAGTTCGGGACATCTCCTACGAGCAGTACTTC
TRBJ1-6 TRBV27 - TRBD1 CASRRTGSLGINSPLHF TGTGCCAGCCGCCGGACAGGGAGCTTAGGAATTAATTCACCCCTCCACTTT
TRBJ1-1 TRBV29-1 few TRBD1 CSVGDREAFF TGCAGCGTTGGGGACAGGGAAGCTTTCTTT
TRBJ2-7 TRBV7-9 - TRBD1 CASSTTGAVREQYF TGTGCCAGCAGCACGACAGGGGCTGTCAGGGAGCAGTACTTC
TRBJ2-1 TRBV5-5 few - CASHDGALGRNEQFF TGTGCCAGTCACGACGGGGCTTTGGGGAGGAATGAGCAGTTCTTC
TRBJ2-7 TRBV6-2/TRBV6-3 - TRBD2 CASSSGTAGVLVNYEQYF TGTGCCAGCAGTTCCGGGACGGCGGGGGTGCTAGTTAACTACGAGCAGTACTTC
TRBJ2-3 TRBV7-2 many - CASSSAASPDTQYF TGTGCCAGCAGCTCTGCCGCTAGCCCAGATACGCAGTATTTT
TRBJ1-4 TRBV9 few TRBD1 CASSVAQGAGEKLFF TGTGCCAGCAGCGTAGCTCAGGGGGCAGGTGAAAAACTGTTTTTT
TRBJ2-7 TRBV5-1 many - CASSLELGDYEQYF TGCGCCAGCAGCTTGGAACTGGGCGACTACGAGCAGTACTTC
TRBJ2-7 TRBV7-2 many - CASSFGGSNEQYF TGTGCCAGCAGCTTCGGAGGTAGCAACGAGCAGTACTTC
TRBJ2-7 TRBV7-9 - - CASSKSTTGAYEQYF TGTGCCAGCAGTAAAAGTACAACCGGCGCCTACGAGCAGTACTTC
TRBJ2-2 TRBV5-5 - - CASSLVAGSHNTGELFF TGTGCCAGCAGCTTGGTCGCCGGGTCCCATAACACCGGGGAGCTGTTTTTT
TRBJ1-4 TRBV7-9 - - CASSSPGPSFLFF TGTGCCAGCAGCTCCCCGGGCCCCAGCTTCCTGTTTTTT
TRBJ2-7 TRBV20-1 many TRBD1 CSAGQGISYEQYF TGCAGTGCTGGACAGGGGATATCCTACGAGCAGTACTTC
TRBJ1-2 TRBV25-1 - - CASSEYIGDGYTF TGTGCCAGCAGTGAATATATAGGGGATGGCTACACCTTC
TRBJ2-4 TRBV20-1 few - CSASIRDGKNIQYF TGCAGTGCTAGTATAAGGGATGGAAAAAACATTCAGTACTTC
TRBJ2-3 TRBV7-2 once TRBD2 CASSSQRGRNTQYF TGTGCCAGCAGCTCCCAGCGGGGGAGGAATACGCAGTATTTT
TRBJ2-1 TRBV7-3 - TRBD1 CASSPLPGQGRNEQFF TGTGCCAGCAGCCCGCTCCCTGGACAGGGGAGGAATGAGCAGTTCTTC
TRBJ2-1 TRBV9 few - CASSFGGGGPYNEQFF TGTGCCAGCAGCTTCGGGGGCGGGGGCCCTTACAATGAGCAGTTCTTC
TRBJ2-1 TRBV5-1 few TRBD2 CASSLSGGPNNEQFF TGCGCCAGCAGCCTTAGCGGGGGGCCTAACAATGAGCAGTTCTTC
TRBJ1-6 TRBV6-6 - - CASSSHGQPNNSPLHF TGTGCCAGCAGCTCGCATGGACAGCCGAATAATTCACCCCTCCACTTT